The 19 T cell receptor beta chains below were found in one sample sequenced in a study of blood T cell repertoires in COVID-19. Only in-frame clones appear in the TCRdb table, and some are missing; sequencing was by immunoSEQ multiplex PCR. The data show approximately 300,000 clones, over 85% seen once. Sequencing used peripheral blood. These receptors were taken from a woman between 25 and 40 years old with COVID-19, enrolled during active disease.

This chain links TRBV11-2 with TRBJ1-2; 8 positions match TRBD1. Trimming removed 4 bases from V and 7 bases from J; junction bases left unmatched: 11. Germline CDR1 SGHAT, CDR2 FQNNGV. The CDR3 is 15 residues long. The CDR3 bases are TGTGCCAGCAGCTACCGACGGACAGGGTCTTCTGGCTACACCTTC. Its protein product is CASSYRRTGSSGYTF.

V and J are TRBV5-1 and TRBJ1-2; D remains unclear. The V end was cut by 0 bases, the J end by 0 bases, with 9 bases between. CDR3 length equals 15 residues. Looked up from germline, CDR1 is SGHRS and CDR2 is YFSETQ. In nucleotides, the CDR3 is TGCGCCAGCAGCTTGGAGACAACCGCTAACTATGGCTACACCTTC. It yields the protein CASSLETTANYGYTF.

The rearrangement uses TRBV28 and TRBJ2-7; TRBD2 might be the D (7 bases). Germline V gene lookup returns CDR1 MDHEN and CDR2 SYDVKM. The CDR3 contains 16 residues. Between the trimmed V and J ends, which lost 3 bases and 0 bases, there was a span of 15 bases. The CDR3 DNA follows: TGTGCCAGCAGTTTTAGGGGGGGCTTTAGCTCCTACGAGCAGTACGTC. It codes for CASSFRGGFSSYEQYV.

The chain recombines TRBV9 with TRBJ2-1, with D unclear. With 4 bases removed from V and 7 bases from J, the gap between germline ends came to 12 bases. The CDR3 has 13 residues. In germline, CDR1 is SGDLS, CDR2 YYNGEE. CDR3 in DNA: TGTGCCAGCAGCCCCTCAGACTGGAATGAGCAGTTCTTC. Translation: CASSPSDWNEQFF.

The CDR3 bases are TGTGCCAGCAGCGGGACTAGCGGGGCCTACGAGCAGTACTTC. Encoded protein: CASSGTSGAYEQYF. J is TRBJ2-7 and V is TRBV25-1, with TRBD2 identical over 13 bases. The CDR3 covers 14 residues. In germline, CDR1 is MGHDK, CDR2 SYGVNS. V lost 6 bases, J lost 2 bases, and 1 base stayed unmatched.

The V call is TRBV2, the J call TRBJ2-1; 7 bases are shared with TRBD1. With 6 bases clipped from V and 0 bases from J, the junction kept 5 bases outside the gene matches. The CDR3 is made up of 15 amino acids. Looked up from germline, CDR1 is SNHLY and CDR2 is FYNNEI. The CDR3 region has the DNA TGTGCCAGCAGGGACAGGTCGAGCTCCTACAATGAGCAGTTCTTC. The encoded protein is CASRDRSSSYNEQFF.

V gene TRBV6-5 combines with J gene TRBJ1-5; the match to TRBD1 covers 7 bases. Germline values: CDR1 MNHEY, CDR2 SVGAGI. Germline trimming cut 7 bases from V and 2 bases from J; bases unmatched to any gene: 5. This CDR3 is built from 14 residues. The CDR3 here is CASIGGSGNQPQHF. In DNA form, the CDR3 reads TGTGCCAGCATAGGGGGCAGCGGCAATCAGCCCCAGCATTTT.

The sample holds a few counts of this clone. V gene TRBV6-5 combines with J gene TRBJ1-1; 7 nucleotides match TRBD1. J was trimmed by 1 base and V by 4 bases; bases with no gene match: 3. The CDR3 has 14 amino acids. Germline V gene data show CDR1 as MNHEY and CDR2 as SVGAGI. The CDR3 is CASSLWTGNTEAFF. In DNA form, the CDR3 reads TGTGCCAGCAGTTTGTGGACAGGGAACACTGAAGCTTTCTTT.

The J gene is TRBJ1-2, the V gene TRBV4-1, with 9 bases identical to TRBD1. Germline CDR1 and CDR2: MGHRA and YSYEKL. The J segment lost 5 bases and the V segment lost 0 bases, leaving 4 bases of the junction unmatched. The CDR3 contains 15 residues. CDR3 in amino acids: CASSQDGTGIYGYTF. The CDR3 DNA is TGCGCCAGCAGCCAAGACGGGACAGGGATTTATGGCTACACCTTC.

The chain couples TRBV13 to TRBJ2-3; tentative D call: TRBD2 (6 bases). The CDR3 has 13 amino acids. Germline values: CDR1 PRHDT, CDR2 FYEKMQ (reference sequence). With 3 bases removed from V and 4 bases from J, the gap between germline ends came to 8 bases. The CDR3 loop is CASSFTGADTQYF. The CDR3 region has the DNA TGTGCCAGCAGCTTCACGGGGGCAGATACGCAGTATTTT.

The chain has TRBV11-2 and TRBJ2-7; 7 nucleotides line up with TRBD1. Germline V CDR1 and CDR2: SGHAT, FQNNGV. The CDR3 totals 15 residues. Trimming at V came to 4 bases and at J to 5 bases, leaving 11 bases not matched to a gene. CDR3 sequence (DNA): TGTGCCAGCAGCTGGGGGAACAGGGGAATCGACGAGCAGTACTTC. Protein product: CASSWGNRGIDEQYF.

This sequence joins TRBV7-9 and TRBJ2-2; D may be TRBD1 (6 bases). The V end lost 7 bases, the J end lost 1 base, and 13 bases lay between the germline ends. CDR1 and CDR2 from the germline V gene are SEHNR and FQNEAQ (reference sequence). The CDR3 spans 15 residues. As DNA, the CDR3 is TGTGCCAGCAACATAGGGGACAAGAACACCGGGGAGCTGTTTTTT. Its protein product is CASNIGDKNTGELFF.

V usage is TRBV19 and J usage is TRBJ1-5; TRBD1 matches 12 bases. This CDR3 has 16 residues. The V gene end was trimmed by 7 bases and the J gene end by 6 bases; junction bases not matched to a gene: 10. The germline V gene encodes CDR1 LNHDA and CDR2 SQIVND (reference sequence). The DNA for the CDR3 is TGTGCCAGTACCGACTTGGGACAGGGGGCGGGTCAGCCCCAGCATTTT. It translates to CASTDLGQGAGQPQHF.

This rearrangement joins TRBV12-3 or TRBV12-4 to TRBJ1-6; a weak D match, TRBD1 (6 bases). V was clipped by 6 bases and J by 13 bases, with 16 bases between them. The CDR3 contains 13 residues. Here the CDR3 DNA reads TGTGCCAGCAGCTTTCTACAGGGTTCTCCCCTCCACTTT. The encoded protein is CASSFLQGSPLHF.

V gene TRBV9 combines with J gene TRBJ1-6, with TRBD1 matching 7 bases. CDR3 length: 17 residues. V shed 3 bases, J shed 5 bases, and the junction held 11 bases outside the gene matches. CDR1 and CDR2 from the germline V gene are SGDLS and YYNGEE. DNA for the CDR3: TGTGCCAGCAGCGCCCGGCAGGGGGGAAATAATAATTCACCCCTCCACTTT. Amino acids: CASSARQGGNNNSPLHF.

The chain employs TRBV3-1 (or the pseudogene TRBV3-2) and TRBJ1-2; D possibly corresponds to TRBD1 (5 bases). Germline CDR1 and CDR2: LGHDT and YNNKEL (reference sequence). This CDR3 spans 16 amino acids. V shed 7 bases and J shed 5 bases, with 23 bases lying between them. The CDR3 DNA reads as TGTGCCAGCAACCCGGGGGGTGGCCGCCAAGGATATGGCTACACCTTC. It specifies CASNPGGGRQGYGYTF.

V usage is TRBV19 and J usage is TRBJ1-1; perhaps TRBD1 as D (5 bases). Germline V gene data show CDR1 as LNHDA and CDR2 as SQIVND (reference sequence). Between the trimmed V and J ends, which lost 7 bases and 8 bases, there was a span of 14 bases. The CDR3 spans 12 residues. Here the CDR3 DNA reads TGTGCCAGTACCGTCGAGGGGAGGGAAGCTTTCTTT. Protein: CASTVEGREAFF.

J is TRBJ1-6 and V is TRBV4-1; maybe TRBD1 (6 bases). CDR3 size: 15 residues. Germline V CDR1 and CDR2: MGHRA, YSYEKL. The V end was cut by 1 base, the J end by 8 bases, with 12 bases between. CDR3 in amino acids: CASSQVEGGDSPLHF. CDR3 in DNA: TGCGCCAGCAGCCAAGTAGAAGGGGGGGATTCACCCCTCCACTTT.

The chain employs TRBV30 and TRBJ1-1, with D tentatively TRBD1 (6 bases). The CDR3 is 14 residues long. Trimming shortened V by 5 bases and J by 5 bases, and 18 bases separated the two germline ends. CDR1 is GTSNPN, CDR2 SVGIG, per germline (reference sequence). The DNA for the CDR3 is TGTGCCTGGGCCCTAGGAGGGGGGGAAACTGAAGCTTTCTTT. It yields the protein CAWALGGGETEAFF.